Below, 17 T cell receptor beta chains from the same sample are listed, as sequenced in a study of blood T cell repertoires in COVID-19. Profiling relied on immunoSEQ multiplex PCR, and the TCRdb table lists in-frame clones only, not all of them. This sample has 85,000 to 120,000 clones; approximately 86% occur once, and the top ten carry under 3%. Specimen: peripheral blood. The receptors shown here come from a man in his fifties or sixties with active or convalescent COVID-19.

V and J are TRBV24-1 and TRBJ1-5; D not certain. CDR3 length: 17 amino acids. The V gene's germline CDR1 is KGHDR and CDR2 SFDVKD. Trimming shortened V by 2 bases and J by 2 bases, and 15 bases separated the two germline ends. The CDR3 is CATSDSHQAAGNQPQHF. Written as DNA, the CDR3 is TGTGCCACCAGTGATTCCCACCAGGCAGCTGGCAATCAGCCCCAGCATTTT.

The V and J genes are TRBV28 and TRBJ1-5; 11 bases line up with TRBD1. The germline V gene has CDR1 MDHEN and CDR2 SYDVKM. V trimming: 7 bases; J trimming: 8 bases; junction bases outside the gene matches: 7. The CDR3 totals 14 residues. The DNA for the CDR3 is TGTGCCAGCATCCATGGGACAGGGGGGAAGCCCCAGCATTTT. It codes for CASIHGTGGKPQHF.

The table lists this clone with a count of one. The V gene is TRBV19, the J gene TRBJ2-2; possibly TRBD1 for D (5 bases). The length of the CDR3 is 15 residues. Trimming left V 4 bases short and J 5 bases short, with 14 bases between. In germline, CDR1 is LNHDA, CDR2 SQIVND (reference sequence). The CDR3 loop is CASSKIQVTTGELFF. CDR3 bases: TGTGCCAGTAGTAAAATACAGGTGACAACCGGGGAGCTGTTTTTT.

This chain joins TRBV3-1 (or the pseudogene TRBV3-2) and TRBJ2-2; 9 bases fit TRBD2. CDR1 and CDR2 (germline): LGHDT, YNNKEL (reference sequence). J was trimmed by 2 bases and V by 1 base; bases with no gene match: 8. The CDR3 is 18 amino acids. DNA of the CDR3: TGTGCCAGCAGCCAAGCCCCGGGAGCGGGGGGCAACACCGGGGAGCTGTTTTTT. The encoded protein is CASSQAPGAGGNTGELFF.

V is TRBV20-1 and J is TRBJ2-5, with D unresolved. V gave up 3 bases and J gave up 3 bases, with 8 bases separating them. This CDR3 has 12 residues. Germline-derived CDR1 and CDR2 are DFQATT and SNEGSKA (reference sequence). CDR3 in amino acids: CSASHSKETQYF. CDR3 coding DNA: TGCAGTGCTAGTCACTCCAAAGAGACCCAGTACTTC.

This clone has only one observation. The chain recombines TRBV21-1 with TRBJ2-2; the table assigns TRBD1, which was not confirmed against the DNA. TRBV21-1 is described as a pseudogene. The CDR3 spans 19 residues. Written as DNA, the CDR3 is TGTGCCAGCAGCATCCGGGACAACCGAGAAAAAAGGAACACCGGGGAGCTGTTTTTT. Its translation is CASSIRDNREKRNTGELFF.

The V gene is TRBV4-1, the J gene TRBJ2-7; tentatively, D is TRBD1 (7 bases). The CDR3 extends over 15 amino acids. Germline lookup yields CDR1 MGHRA and CDR2 YSYEKL. The V end was cut by 4 bases, the J end by 3 bases, with 16 bases between. The CDR3 region has the DNA TGCGCCAGCAGCCTGACCGGCAGGGGGGTCTACGAGCAGTACTTC. Translating gives CASSLTGRGVYEQYF.

The chain uses TRBV3-1 (or the pseudogene TRBV3-2) and TRBJ1-1; D remains ambiguous. Germline CDR1 and CDR2: LGHDT and YNNKEL (reference sequence). Trimming pared 0 bases from V and 0 bases from J, leaving 11 bases between. This CDR3 is 16 amino acids long. As DNA, the CDR3 is TGTGCCAGCAGCCAAGAGTGGCCATACATGAACACTGAAGCTTTCTTT. Amino acids: CASSQEWPYMNTEAFF.

The CDR3 DNA reads as TGTGCCAGCAGCCAGTCAGCGGGCGAGACCCAGTACTTC. Its protein is CASSQSAGETQYF. The chain combines TRBV5-6 with TRBJ2-5; D perhaps matches TRBD2 (6 bases). Deletions cut 4 bases from V and 5 bases from J, with 12 bases between. Germline V gene lookup returns CDR1 SGHDT and CDR2 YYEEEE. The CDR3 is 13 residues long.

The chain is built from TRBV10-3 and TRBJ1-2; 7 bases are a match to TRBD1. Germline V gene lookup returns CDR1 ENHRY and CDR2 SYGVKD. V lost 0 bases to trimming and J lost 0 bases; unmatched junction nucleotides: 4. This CDR3 is 16 amino acids long. CDR3 DNA: TGTGCCATCAGTGAGTCGGGACAGAACACTAACTATGGCTACACCTTC. Its translation: CAISESGQNTNYGYTF.

This chain links TRBV30 with TRBJ1-6; a possible D gene is TRBD1 (5 bases). V gave up 0 bases and J gave up 7 bases, with 13 bases separating them. This CDR3 has 15 residues. Germline V gene lookup returns CDR1 GTSNPN and CDR2 SVGIG (reference sequence). The CDR3 sequence is CAWSVGQGGNSPLHF. The CDR3 coding sequence is TGTGCCTGGAGTGTAGGGCAGGGTGGGAATTCACCCCTCCACTTT. Full variable domain (outside the CDR3, taken from reference TRBV30 and TRBJ1-6): SQTIHQWPATLVQPVGSPLSLECTVEGTSNPNLYWYRQAAGRGLQLLFYSVGIGQISSEVPQNLSASRPQDRQFILSSKKLLLSDSGFYLCAWSVGQGGNSPLHFGNGTRLTVT.

The CDR3 protein is CATSDGGLDTQYF. CDR3 bases: TGTGCCACCAGTGATGGGGGGTTGGATACGCAGTATTTT. This chain links TRBV24-1 with TRBJ2-3; a possible D gene is TRBD2 (6 bases). Trimming took 3 bases from V and 6 from J, leaving 9 bases between them. Germline CDR1 and CDR2: KGHDR and SFDVKD. The CDR3 is 13 residues long.

The CDR3: CASSYEGELFF. CDR3 DNA sequence: TGTGCCAGCAGTTATGAGGGGGAGCTGTTTTTT. This chain connects TRBV12-3 or TRBV12-4 to TRBJ2-2; no clear D gene. There are 11 residues in the CDR3. V dropped 4 bases and J dropped 8 bases, with 5 bases sitting between them.

The chain combines TRBV6-6 with TRBJ2-7; D not certain. Between the trimmed V and J ends, which lost 2 bases and 6 bases, there was a span of 14 bases. Germline CDR1 and CDR2: MNHNY and SVGAGI (reference sequence). This CDR3 is built from 14 residues. The CDR3 reads CASSYGQTAGEQYV. CDR3 DNA sequence: TGTGCCAGCAGTTACGGGCAAACAGCAGGCGAGCAGTACGTC.

The chain uses TRBV15 and TRBJ2-7; D gene uncertain. Germline V gene sequence: CDR1 LNHNV, CDR2 YYDKDF (reference sequence). CDR3 length: 13 amino acids. The V gene lost 4 bases and the J gene lost 6 bases, with 13 bases spanning the gap. Here the CDR3 reads CATSKDALREQYV. The CDR3, as DNA: TGTGCCACCAGCAAAGACGCCTTGCGCGAGCAGTACGTC.

V gene TRBV28 combines with J gene TRBJ2-5; 11 bases are a match to TRBD1. Germline V gene lookup returns CDR1 MDHEN and CDR2 SYDVKM. V trimming: 4 bases; J trimming: 4 bases; junction bases outside the gene matches: 5. CDR3 size: 15 residues. The CDR3 is CASSSGTGGRETQYF. In DNA, the CDR3 is TGTGCCAGCAGTTCCGGGACAGGGGGAAGAGAGACCCAGTACTTC.

The V call is TRBV6-2 or TRBV6-3, the J call TRBJ1-5, with TRBD1 matching 9 bases. Germline lookup yields CDR1 MNHEY and CDR2 SVGEGT. V lost 4 bases and J lost 0; bases outside the gene matches: 7. CDR3 length: 17 residues. CDR3 in amino acids: CASSSRDRVSSNQPQHF. The CDR3 bases are TGTGCCAGCAGTTCCCGGGACAGGGTCTCTAGCAATCAGCCCCAGCATTTT.